Sequencing of this T cell receptor (beta chain) was carried out in a study of blood T cell repertoires in COVID-19. Study as a whole: COVID-19 samples collected from the United States, Italy and Spain covered acute and convalescent phases. Sample material is recorded as cDNA or gDNA derived from T cells, B-cell-depleted T cells, or PBMCs.

In the original processing: Reference gene primer amplification in the assay estimated nucleated cell counts. Clones were read by immunoSEQ multiplex PCR, and TCRdb kept only the in-frame ones, dropping some. The D gene and trimming were derived from the DNA, and the V and J assignments and clone size from that table. In the table there are roughly 27,000 clones, nearly 90% of which are singletons. The V gene lost 2 bases and the J gene lost 8 bases, with 11 bases spanning the gap. This CDR3 region has 13 residues. Germline-derived CDR1 and CDR2 are SGHRS and YFSETQ. This chain uses TRBV5-1 with TRBJ2-1; no reliable D call. The sequence was collected from a woman aged 60-70 years with active COVID-19. The specimen was peripheral blood. The CDR3 sequence: CASSLTPPYEQFF. The CDR3 coding sequence is TGCGCCAGCAGCTTAACTCCACCGTATGAGCAGTTCTTC.